This passage covers 6 T cell receptor beta chains from one sample sequenced in a study of cytomegalovirus exposure and HLA in healthy donors. The method was immunoSEQ multiplex PCR; TCRdb's version includes in-frame clones alone and lacks a portion of them. The top ten clones hold approximately 10% of a sample with over 150,000 clones, roughly nine tenths of them seen once. Sequencing used PBMCs. These receptors all stem from a woman aged 18-29 years in good health and CMV-seropositive.

The rearrangement uses TRBV9 and TRBJ2-1, with 8 bases lining up with TRBD2. Germline CDR1 SGDLS, CDR2 YYNGEE. The CDR3 is made up of 15 amino acids. The V segment lost 0 bases and the J segment 10 bases; nucleotides outside the gene matches: 9. Written as DNA, the CDR3 is TGTGCCAGCAGCGTAGCTAGCGGGTCTTTGGAAGAGCAGTTCTTC. The encoded protein is CASSVASGSLEEQFF.

J is TRBJ1-4 and V is TRBV4-1; D is unclear. The germline V and J ends were trimmed by 3 bases and 3 bases, with 8 bases remaining between them. This CDR3 has 14 amino acids. The germline gives CDR1 MGHRA, CDR2 YSYEKL. The CDR3 loop reads CASSQTSSNEKLFF. The CDR3 region has the DNA TGCGCCAGCAGCCAGACATCTTCTAATGAAAAACTGTTTTTT.

The DNA of the CDR3 is TGTGCCTGGAGTGTACGAGCTTCCTATGGCTACACCTTC. Residues: CAWSVRASYGYTF. The gene calls are TRBV30 and TRBJ1-2; D call uncertain. Germline V gives CDR1 GTSNPN, CDR2 SVGIG (reference sequence). V gave up 0 bases and J gave up 4 bases, with 9 bases separating them. The CDR3 length is 13 residues.

As concerns this clone: Since a much larger clone is just one base distant, this may be a read error. The chain has TRBV28 and TRBJ2-7; no reliable D call. The CDR3 has 12 residues. The V gene lost 6 bases and the J gene lost 2 bases, with 8 bases spanning the gap. The germline V gene encodes CDR1 MDHEN and CDR2 SYDVKM. The CDR3 loop is CASSPWPYEQYF. CDR3 sequence (DNA): TGTGCCAGCAGCCCCTGGCCCTACGAGCAGTACTTC.

Here the CDR3 reads CASSLVKQYYGGYTF. As DNA, the CDR3 is TGTGCCAGCAGCTTAGTTAAGCAGTACTATGGTGGCTACACCTTC. The chain carries TRBV11-2 and TRBJ1-2; D ambiguous. With 1 base removed from V and 7 bases from J, the gap between germline ends came to 16 bases. The CDR3 covers 15 residues. In germline, CDR1 is SGHAT, CDR2 FQNNGV. Full variable domain (missing parts from reference TRBV11-2 and TRBJ1-2): EAGVAQSPRYKIIEKRQSVAFWCNPISGHATLYWYQQILGQGPKLLIQFQNNGVVDDSQLPKDRFSAERLKGVDSTLKIQPAKLEDSAVYLCASSLVKQYYGGYTFGSGTRLTVV.

The rearrangement uses TRBV19 and TRBJ2-2; D is unresolved. Germline V gene lookup returns CDR1 LNHDA and CDR2 SQIVND (reference sequence). The CDR3 runs to 13 residues. With 7 bases removed from V and 3 bases from J, the gap between germline ends came to 9 bases. CDR3 loop: CASTTTYTGELFF. The DNA for the CDR3 is TGTGCCAGTACCACCACTTACACCGGGGAGCTGTTTTTT.